This entry is about one T cell receptor beta chain. The antigen this receptor binds is unknown. Its ends do not fully match the called genes, so a read error is possible. In total, 630 or so healthy bone marrow donors made up the cohort. Cohort members were all nominally healthy when sampled, although unrecorded immune exposures were likely present. The donor was CMV seronegative and was included in the group of 352 seronegative cohort members. Each donor provided a peripheral blood sample, and peripheral blood mononuclear cells were used for TCR beta sequencing. Genomic DNA extraction from the blood cell samples was performed with the Qiagen DNeasy Blood Extraction Kit. This entry belongs to a study of cytomegalovirus exposure and HLA in healthy donors (dated by TCRdb to about 2017). Background on the whole study: An earlier analysis of about 530 of the donors reported 276 Gb of sequence data and some 110 million unique TCR beta sequences obtained from about 179 million T cells. An early release covering roughly 640 HLA-typed donors comprised approximately 300 gigabases of sequencing data and approximately 80 million unique TCR sequences. Of the 300 to 450 genotyped donors, roughly 76% were placed in the genetic ancestry cluster associated with self-reported Caucasian donors. The study aimed to test whether signatures of past pathogen exposure could be identified by cataloging public T cell receptors. Using immunosequencing, the study profiled T cell repertoires from 666 subjects and related those repertoires to cytomegalovirus serostatus. Along with the approximately 620-subject first cohort, a separate validation cohort of over a hundred different subjects was used. High-throughput TCR immunosequencing, statistical association of individual TCRs with disease status, and machine learning were combined to predict cytomegalovirus infection status. A later analysis re-analyzed previously published TCR beta repertoires from hundreds of donors and added high-resolution HLA genotyping to study TCR occurrence patterns. Rather than using new phenotypic data, the later analysis identified candidate immune exposures from TCR beta sequences and from how often those sequences occurred across donors. An earlier analysis of 587 of the donors used high-throughput TCR beta sequencing to judge whether each TCR beta V gene segment behaved as functional or pseudogenic. Donor age, sex, ethnicity and CMV serostatus were compiled together with the repertoire data. Genome-wide SNP genotypes for about three fifths of the 666 donors were used in a later genetic analysis, which treated that subset as a discovery cohort. All discovery cohort repertoires had been generated on a single sequencing platform. Both class I and class II loci were covered by HLA typing, at four-digit resolution. The number of donors typed differed by locus, with 629-630 for A, B, C, DRB1 and DQB1, about 500 for DQA1, approximately 580 for DPA1, and some 450 for DPB1. A few DR-DQ haplotypes were treated as single units for association and clustering because of strong linkage in the cohort. On average, 235,054 unique TCR beta nucleotide sequences were sequenced per donor among a few hundred genotyped donors of the cohort, with around 19% of those sequences being non-productive. Points the paper makes about the study in general: The classifier was reported to diagnose cytomegalovirus status with high specificity and sensitivity in both the original and validation cohorts. Compared with the approximately 710-donor mean, donors in an Asian-associated ancestry cluster had fewer N-insertions in productive TCRs, according to a later genetic analysis. In a later analysis, several top co-occurrence clusters were reported to appear linked to parvovirus B19, influenza, CMV and Epstein-Barr virus. When HLA alleles, especially DR and DQ, strongly co-occurred, attributing TCR associations to individual alleles was difficult. Only TCR beta chains were sequenced in this cohort, and the absence of alpha or paired-chain data limited detectable features. A further reported finding was that TCR beta sequences accurately predicted the HLA-A and HLA-B alleles for most subjects in the first cohort. A later genetic analysis associated a missense DCLRE1C variant with V-gene and J-gene trimming of TCR beta chains, and an independent cohort replicated the association. In an earlier analysis of more than 450 of the donors, most TCR beta V segments were observed in productive rearrangements about 90% or about 30% of the time, broadly matching IMGT annotations. A later analysis found that TCR association rates varied across HLA loci, with DRB1 alleles showing the most associated TCRs and HLA-C alleles the fewest. In a later analysis, HLA-associated TCR beta chains showed more clonal expansion and lower generation probabilities than non-associated chains that were equally common. Sequencing depth was assumed to be roughly uniform across donors in the presence/absence analyses, though that assumption may not hold. Specific HLA alleles were associated with 15,000 to 20,000 TCR beta sequences at a false discovery rate of 0.05 in a later analysis. Linkage disequilibrium might explain the correlated functional status among segregating V segments, but an unknown experimental factor could not be ruled out. Because counts were too low, roughly 18 rarely observed V segments, including chromosome 9 orphons, were left out of the earlier analysis of 500 to 750 of the donors. A cluster of highly shared sequence variants was judged likely to be a technical artifact of the sequencing pipeline. Most CMV-associated TCR beta chains appeared to be HLA-restricted in a later analysis, and the HLA associations seemed to be driven largely by CMV exposure. A few of the identified cytomegalovirus-associated TCR beta chains were confirmed in vitro to be specific for cytomegalovirus antigens. The authors suggested that the approach could potentially be generalized to other disease states and immunological phenotypes. Some IMGT-functional V segments, including TRBV6-2 and TRBV6-3, could not be distinguished by the 87-base-pair reads and were therefore excluded. Most TCR sequences were seen in very few donors, while some public TCRs were found in many individuals. Immune exposure information for the cohort was limited to CMV serostatus. Because HLA typing was missing for some donors at each locus, association tests included only the typed subset. The study gave a list of over 150 TCR beta chains associated with cytomegalovirus.

The CDR3 measures 16 amino acids from cysteine to phenylalanine. The DNA shown is the 48-base CDR3, in frame from base 1. CDR1 SGHTA and CDR2 FQGNSA were looked up in the germline V gene. Library method: the immunoSEQ multiplex PCR assay. For the multiplex PCR, a mixture combining 60 forward primers for TCR Vbeta segments and 13 reverse primers for TCR Jbeta segments was used. Amplification of the CDR3 region of rearranged TCR beta genes was performed with a multiplex PCR assay on genomic DNA. On the Illumina HiSeq System, the amplified TCR beta libraries were sequenced as 87-base-pair reads. Processing in the source paper ran as follows. A later analysis counted about 80 million unique TCR beta chains across the 670 or so repertoires, and around 12 million of these chains were shared by at least two donors. To remove PCR and sequencing errors, raw reads were error-corrected and collapsed into unique sequences using a nearest-neighbor algorithm that merged closely related sequences. Alignment of CDR3 sequences to IMGT reference sequences was used to assign V, D and J gene segments. For a sequence to be retained, a match of at least six nucleotides to both a V gene segment and a J gene segment was required. Rearrangements were called productive when the CDR3 lacked stop codons and stayed in frame with V and J; all others were non-productive. CDR3 was defined by IMGT convention, running from the second conserved V-encoded cysteine to the conserved J-encoded phenylalanine. In an earlier analysis of more than 550 of the donors, sequences lacking an unambiguous match to a single V gene segment were excluded. In an earlier analysis of 587 of the donors, a V segment was called functional when productive rearrangements were above 56.7%, and segregating when the standard deviation between donors exceeded 5%. A statistical classification framework was developed to diagnose cytomegalovirus status using the catalog of TCR beta chain sequences. A later analysis assigned V and J genes by comparing TCR nucleotide sequences with IMGT/GENE-DB human TR gene sequences. In a later analysis, CDR3 sequences and most-parsimonious VDJ recombination scenarios were assigned using the TCRdist pipeline. A later analysis defined each TCR beta chain by its CDR3 amino acid sequence plus V-gene family, and excluded reads lacking a unique V-gene family. To address suspected cross-contamination and a sequencing artifact, a later analysis removed roughly 640 highly shared, low-generation-probability nucleotide sequences. For each public chain, a later analysis derived a clonal expansion index from normalized ranks of inferred template counts within each repertoire. Generation probabilities in a later analysis came from a VDJ recombination model fitted to out-of-frame rearrangements, and those results were checked against IGoR. A later analysis scored TCR-TCR, TCR-HLA and TCR-CMV co-occurrence with hypergeometric tests, applying a repertoire-size bias correction to TCR pairs. False discovery rates were estimated in a later analysis by permuting HLA or CMV assignments 20 times. In a later analysis, co-occurring TCRs were grouped with DBSCAN, and TCRdist sequence similarity was added when clustering was performed within HLA-allele-positive subsets. Repertoires with fewer than 30,000 or more than 120,000 public chains were left out of co-occurrence clustering, as were about 5 repertoires with anomalous nucleotide sharing. The immuneACCESS repertoire file appears here via TCRdb, limited to in-frame rearrangements. These files lack a portion of the clones; in checked studies, under half of the deficit traces to unresolved V genes, and the cause of the others is not known. V, J and clone size derive from that table, while D and trimming were established from the DNA sequence. For this sample there are 150,000 to 200,000 clones; roughly four fifths appear just once. The leading ten clones occupy about 0.8% of the sample.

The rearranged segments are TRBV7-2 and TRBJ2-2; 7 bases in the middle match TRBD2. The sequenced material came from PBMCs. The receptor's source is a woman between 18 and 30 years old in good health and CMV-seronegative. The encoded CDR3 is CASSLLGTKYTGELFF. The DNA sequence is TGTGCCAGCAGCTTACTCGGGACTAAATACACCGGAGAGCTGTTTTTT.